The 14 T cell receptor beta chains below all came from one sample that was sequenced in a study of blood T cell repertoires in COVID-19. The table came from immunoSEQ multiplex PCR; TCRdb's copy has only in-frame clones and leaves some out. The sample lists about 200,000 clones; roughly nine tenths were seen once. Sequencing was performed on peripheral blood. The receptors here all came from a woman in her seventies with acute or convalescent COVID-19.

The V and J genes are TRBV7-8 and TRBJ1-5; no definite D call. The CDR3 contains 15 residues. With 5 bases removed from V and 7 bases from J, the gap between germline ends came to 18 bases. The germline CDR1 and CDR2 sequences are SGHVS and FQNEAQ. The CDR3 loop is CASSPPGSGGQPQHF. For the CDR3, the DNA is TGTGCCAGCAGCCCCCCGGGAAGCGGTGGACAGCCCCAGCATTTT. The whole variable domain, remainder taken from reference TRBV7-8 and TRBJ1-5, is GAGVSQSPRYKVAKRGQDVALRCDPISGHVSLFWYQQALGQGPEFLTYFQNEAQLDKSGLPSDRFFAERPEGSVSTLKIQRTQQEDSAVYLCASSPPGSGGQPQHFGDGTRLSIL.

CDR3 protein: CASSLTPGAGANVLTF. Here the CDR3 DNA reads TGTGCCAGCAGCTTAACCCCCGGGGCTGGGGCCAACGTCCTGACTTTC. The chain combines TRBV7-2 with TRBJ2-6; D is perhaps TRBD2 (5 bases). The germline V gene has CDR1 SGHTA and CDR2 FQGNSA. The CDR3 is 16 residues long. V was shortened by 2 bases and J by 2 bases, with 10 bases between the two germline ends.

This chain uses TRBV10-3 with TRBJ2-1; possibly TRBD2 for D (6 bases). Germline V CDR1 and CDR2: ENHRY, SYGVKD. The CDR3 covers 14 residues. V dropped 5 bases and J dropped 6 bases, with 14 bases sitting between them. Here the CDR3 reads CAISFGSLGNEQFF. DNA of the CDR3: TGTGCCATCAGTTTCGGGAGTCTAGGCAATGAGCAGTTCTTC.

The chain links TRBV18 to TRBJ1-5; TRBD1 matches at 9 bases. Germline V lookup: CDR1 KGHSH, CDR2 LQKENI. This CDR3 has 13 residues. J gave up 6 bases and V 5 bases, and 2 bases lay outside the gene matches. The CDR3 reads CASSATGGQPQHF. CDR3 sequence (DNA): TGTGCCAGCTCAGCGACAGGGGGTCAGCCCCAGCATTTT. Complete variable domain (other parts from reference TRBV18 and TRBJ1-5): NAGVMQNPRHLVRRRGQEARLRCSPMKGHSHVYWYRQLPEEGLKFMVYLQKENIIDESGMPKERFSAEFPKEGPSILRIQQVVRGDSAAYFCASSATGGQPQHFGDGTRLSIL.

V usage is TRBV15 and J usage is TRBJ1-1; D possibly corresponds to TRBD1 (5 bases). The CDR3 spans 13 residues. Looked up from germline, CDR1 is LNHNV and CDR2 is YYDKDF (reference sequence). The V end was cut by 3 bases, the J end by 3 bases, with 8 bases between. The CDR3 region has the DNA TGTGCCACCAGCAGGGCAGGGTACACTGAAGCTTTCTTT. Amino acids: CATSRAGYTEAFF.

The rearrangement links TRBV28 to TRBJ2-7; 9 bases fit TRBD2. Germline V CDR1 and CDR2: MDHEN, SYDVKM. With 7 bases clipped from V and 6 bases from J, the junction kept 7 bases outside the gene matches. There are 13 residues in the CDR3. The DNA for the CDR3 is TGTGCCAGCACTGCGGGAGGGGGGATCGAGCAGTACTTC. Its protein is CASTAGGGIEQYF. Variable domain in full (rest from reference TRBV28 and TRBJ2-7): DVKVTQSSRYLVKRTGEKVFLECVQDMDHENMFWYRQDPGLGLRLIYFSYDVKMKEKGDIPEGYSVSREKKERFSLILESASTNQTSMYLCASTAGGGIEQYFGPGTRLTVT.

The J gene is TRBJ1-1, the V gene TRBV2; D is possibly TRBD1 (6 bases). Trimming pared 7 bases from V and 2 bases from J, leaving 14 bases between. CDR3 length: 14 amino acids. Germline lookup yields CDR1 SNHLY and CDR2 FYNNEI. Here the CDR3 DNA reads TGTGCCAGCATCCGGGACACATACAACACTGAAGCTTTCTTT. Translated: CASIRDTYNTEAFF.

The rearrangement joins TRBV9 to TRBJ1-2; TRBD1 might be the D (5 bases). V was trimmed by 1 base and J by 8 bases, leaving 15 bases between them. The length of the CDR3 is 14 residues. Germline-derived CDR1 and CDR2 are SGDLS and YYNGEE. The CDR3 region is CASSVSGEALGYTF. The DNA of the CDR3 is TGTGCCAGCAGCGTATCGGGGGAAGCTCTAGGCTACACCTTC.

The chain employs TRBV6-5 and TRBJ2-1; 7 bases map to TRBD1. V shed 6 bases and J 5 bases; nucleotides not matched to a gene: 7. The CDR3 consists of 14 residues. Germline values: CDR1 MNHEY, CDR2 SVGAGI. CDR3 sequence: CASRDTGAHNEQFF. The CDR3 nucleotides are TGTGCCAGCAGGGACACAGGGGCGCACAATGAGCAGTTCTTC.

The CDR3 DNA reads TGTGCCAGCAGCTCCTGGACAGGGCAGAACACTGAAGCTTTCTTT. Its translation is CASSSWTGQNTEAFF. The chain couples TRBV5-5 to TRBJ1-1, with 8 bases lining up with TRBD1. CDR1 and CDR2 from the germline V gene are SGHKS and YYEKEE (reference sequence). This CDR3 comprises 15 residues. The J segment lost 1 base and the V segment lost 3 bases, leaving 5 bases of the junction unmatched.

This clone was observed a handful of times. The CDR3 reads CASSPSPGSAYEQYF. The CDR3 coding sequence is TGTGCCAGCAGCCCATCCCCGGGGTCGGCGTACGAGCAGTACTTC. This chain uses TRBV5-4 with TRBJ2-7, with D perhaps TRBD2 (5 bases). Germline-derived CDR1 and CDR2 are SGHNT and YYREEE (reference sequence). The V gene lost 4 bases and the J gene lost 4 bases, with 18 bases spanning the gap. The CDR3 length is 15 residues.

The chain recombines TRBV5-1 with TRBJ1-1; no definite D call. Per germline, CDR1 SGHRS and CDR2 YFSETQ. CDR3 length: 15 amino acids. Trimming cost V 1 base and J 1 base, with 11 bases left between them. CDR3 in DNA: TGCGCCAGCAGCTTGATGAGGGCGACGAACACTGAAGCTTTCTTT. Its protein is CASSLMRATNTEAFF.

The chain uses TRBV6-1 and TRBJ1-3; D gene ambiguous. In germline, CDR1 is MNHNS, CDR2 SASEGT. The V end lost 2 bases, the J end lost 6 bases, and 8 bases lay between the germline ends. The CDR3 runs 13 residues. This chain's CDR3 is CASSENRVNTIYF. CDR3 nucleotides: TGTGCCAGCAGTGAAAACCGAGTAAACACCATATATTTT.

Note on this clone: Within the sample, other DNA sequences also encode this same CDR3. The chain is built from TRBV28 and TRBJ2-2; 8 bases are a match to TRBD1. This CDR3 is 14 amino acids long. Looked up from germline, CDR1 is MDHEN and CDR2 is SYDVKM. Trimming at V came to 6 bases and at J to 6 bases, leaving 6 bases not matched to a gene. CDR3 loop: CASSLGQGAGELFF. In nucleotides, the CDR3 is TGTGCCAGCAGCCTCGGACAGGGTGCCGGGGAGCTGTTTTTT. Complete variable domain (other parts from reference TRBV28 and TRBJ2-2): DVKVTQSSRYLVKRTGEKVFLECVQDMDHENMFWYRQDPGLGLRLIYFSYDVKMKEKGDIPEGYSVSREKKERFSLILESASTNQTSMYLCASSLGQGAGELFFGEGSRLTVL.